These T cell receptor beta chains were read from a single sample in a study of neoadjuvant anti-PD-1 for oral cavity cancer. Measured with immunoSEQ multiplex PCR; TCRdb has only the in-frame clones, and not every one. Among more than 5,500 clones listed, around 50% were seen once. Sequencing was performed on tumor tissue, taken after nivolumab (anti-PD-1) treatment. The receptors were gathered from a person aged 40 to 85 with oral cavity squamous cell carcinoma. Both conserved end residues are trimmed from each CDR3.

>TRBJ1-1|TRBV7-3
ASSLAGGEAF
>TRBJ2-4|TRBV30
AWSGGFPPIQY
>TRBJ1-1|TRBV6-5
ASSYLGTEAF
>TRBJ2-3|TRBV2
ASNRDRGIPRGDTQY
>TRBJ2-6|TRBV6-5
ASSLQGSGANVLT
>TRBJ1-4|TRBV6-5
ASRTGGGTNEKLF
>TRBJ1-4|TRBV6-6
ASSQRGEKLF
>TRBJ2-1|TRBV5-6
ASSLPILAGGPGEQF
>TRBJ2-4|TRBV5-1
ASSPEGGLAKNIQY
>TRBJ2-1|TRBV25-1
ASSEDGGNNEQF
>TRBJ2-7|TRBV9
ASSVGTSGPYEQY
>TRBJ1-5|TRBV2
ASSVDVGNSNQPQH
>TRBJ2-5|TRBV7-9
ASSLGGGYQETQY
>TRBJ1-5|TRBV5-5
ASSLEPTRGGQPQH
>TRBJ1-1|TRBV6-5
ASSSNHRAQETEAF
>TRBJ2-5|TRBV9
ASSVAAGGDQETQY
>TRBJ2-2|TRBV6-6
ASRGQGDTGELF
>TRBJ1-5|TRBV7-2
ASSRDSIGPQH
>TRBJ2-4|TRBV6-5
ASSYRQAGNIQY
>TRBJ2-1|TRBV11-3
ASTKSGQGIRNEQF
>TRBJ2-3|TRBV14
ASSQNSGQGTDTQY
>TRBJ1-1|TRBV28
ASSRTGGRGNTEAF
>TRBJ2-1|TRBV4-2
ASSQVGTGVRNEQF
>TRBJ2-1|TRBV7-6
ASSSGPGYNEQF
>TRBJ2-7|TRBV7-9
ASSSRTARSSYEQY
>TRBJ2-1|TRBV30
AWSLGTGGWNEQF
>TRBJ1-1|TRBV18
ASSPSVYQEAF
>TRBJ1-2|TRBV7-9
ASTLGPGWGYT
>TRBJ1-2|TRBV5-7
ASSWTGPYGYT
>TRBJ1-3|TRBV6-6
ASSYGGNTIY
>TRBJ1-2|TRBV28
ASSSGGYDYGYT
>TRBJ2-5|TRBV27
ASSLSNAGGGETQY
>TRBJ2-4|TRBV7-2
ASSIGGARTKNIQY
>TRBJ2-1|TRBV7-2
ASSLDRGRNNEQF
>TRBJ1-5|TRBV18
ASSPRSNQPQH
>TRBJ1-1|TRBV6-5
ASSLARQGGEAF
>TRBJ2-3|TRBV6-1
ASSETIAGGTDTQY
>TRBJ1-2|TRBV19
ASLGQLTNYGYT
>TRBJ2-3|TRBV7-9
ASRHPAGTGGTDTQY
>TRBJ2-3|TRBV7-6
ASSSSGAYLDTQY
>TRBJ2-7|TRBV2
ASSGVQDLSYEQY
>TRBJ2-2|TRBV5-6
ASSLAPGRWAYTGELF
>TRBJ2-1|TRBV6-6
ASRVEGYNEQF
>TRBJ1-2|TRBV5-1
ASSSRNGGYT
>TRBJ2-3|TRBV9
ASSVVPGPSTDTQY
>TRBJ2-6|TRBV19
ASSRWGGGGGSGANVLT
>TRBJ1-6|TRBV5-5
ASSPSALRSYNSPLH
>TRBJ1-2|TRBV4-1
ASSLPPTDYT
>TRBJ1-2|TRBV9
ASSDPGRGNYGYT
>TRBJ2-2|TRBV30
AWSVRGNTGELF
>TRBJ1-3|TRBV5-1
ASSSDGFSGNTIY
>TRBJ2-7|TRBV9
ASSVDGTRHEQY
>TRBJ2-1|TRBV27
ASSFYSSDEQF
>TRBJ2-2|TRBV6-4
ASSRSGTGANTGELF
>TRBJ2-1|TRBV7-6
ASSPFSRTDEQF
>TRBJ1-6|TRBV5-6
ASSALGINANNSPLH
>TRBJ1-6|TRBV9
ASSEDRAWGAPLH
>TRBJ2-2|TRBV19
ASKRELDTGELF
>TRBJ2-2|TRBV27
ASNPQGQNTGELF
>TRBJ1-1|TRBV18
ASSPDGWLNTEAF